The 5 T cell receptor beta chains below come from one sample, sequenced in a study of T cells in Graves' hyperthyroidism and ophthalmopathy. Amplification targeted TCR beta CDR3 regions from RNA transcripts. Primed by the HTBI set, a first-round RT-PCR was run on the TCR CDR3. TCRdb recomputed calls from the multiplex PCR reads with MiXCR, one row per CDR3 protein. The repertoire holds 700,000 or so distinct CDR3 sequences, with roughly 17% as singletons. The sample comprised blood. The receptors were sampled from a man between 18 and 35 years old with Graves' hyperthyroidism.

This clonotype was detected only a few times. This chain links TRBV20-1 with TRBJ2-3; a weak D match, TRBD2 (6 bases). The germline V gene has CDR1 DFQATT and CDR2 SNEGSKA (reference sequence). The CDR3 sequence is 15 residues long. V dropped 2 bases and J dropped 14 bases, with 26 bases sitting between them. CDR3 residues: CSARWARRGPVTGYF. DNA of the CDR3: TGCAGTGCTAGATGGGCTAGGAGGGGACCAGTCACGGGGTATTTT.

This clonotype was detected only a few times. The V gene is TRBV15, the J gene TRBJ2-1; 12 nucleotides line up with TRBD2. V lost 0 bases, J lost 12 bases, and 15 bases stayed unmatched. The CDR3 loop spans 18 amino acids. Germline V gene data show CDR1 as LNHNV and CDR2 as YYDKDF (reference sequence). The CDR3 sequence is CATSREGEYASGRDRQFF. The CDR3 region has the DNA TGTGCCACCAGCAGAGAAGGGGAGTACGCTAGCGGGAGGGACAGGCAGTTCTTC.

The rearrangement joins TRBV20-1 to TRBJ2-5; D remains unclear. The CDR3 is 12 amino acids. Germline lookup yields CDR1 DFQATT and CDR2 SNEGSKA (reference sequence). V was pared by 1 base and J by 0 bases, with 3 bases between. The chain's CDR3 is CSARGNQETQYF. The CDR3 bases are TGCAGTGCTAGAGGGAACCAAGAGACCCAGTACTTC.

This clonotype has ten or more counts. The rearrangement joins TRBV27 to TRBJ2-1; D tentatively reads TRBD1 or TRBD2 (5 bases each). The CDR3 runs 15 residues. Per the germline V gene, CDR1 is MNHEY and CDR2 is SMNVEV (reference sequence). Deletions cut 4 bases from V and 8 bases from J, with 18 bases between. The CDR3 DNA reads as TGTGCCAGCAGTTCGGGACCCACCCTGGGGGATGAGCAGTTCTTC. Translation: CASSSGPTLGDEQFF.

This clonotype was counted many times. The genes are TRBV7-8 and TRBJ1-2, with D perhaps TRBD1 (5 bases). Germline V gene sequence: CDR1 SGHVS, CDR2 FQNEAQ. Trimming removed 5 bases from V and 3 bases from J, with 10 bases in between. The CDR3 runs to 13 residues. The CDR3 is CASSPLGDYGYTF. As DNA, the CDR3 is TGTGCCAGCAGCCCCTTAGGGGACTATGGCTACACCTTC.